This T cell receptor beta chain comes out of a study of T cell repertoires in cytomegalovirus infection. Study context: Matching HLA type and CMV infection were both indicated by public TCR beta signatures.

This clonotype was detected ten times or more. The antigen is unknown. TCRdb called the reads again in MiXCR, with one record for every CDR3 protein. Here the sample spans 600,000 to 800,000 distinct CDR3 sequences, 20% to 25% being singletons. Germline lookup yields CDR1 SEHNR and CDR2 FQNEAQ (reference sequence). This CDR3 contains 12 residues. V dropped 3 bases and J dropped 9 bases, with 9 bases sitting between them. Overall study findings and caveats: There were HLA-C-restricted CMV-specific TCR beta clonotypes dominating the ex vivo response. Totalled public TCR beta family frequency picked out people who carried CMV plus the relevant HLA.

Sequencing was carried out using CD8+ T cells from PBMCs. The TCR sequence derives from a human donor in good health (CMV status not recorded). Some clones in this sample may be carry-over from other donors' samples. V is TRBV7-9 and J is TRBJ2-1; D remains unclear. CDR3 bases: TGTGCCAGCAGCTTCGGTGCAACTGAGCAGTTCTTC. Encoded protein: CASSFGATEQFF. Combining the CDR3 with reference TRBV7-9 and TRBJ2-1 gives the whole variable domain DTGVSQNPRHKITKRGQNVTFRCDPISEHNRLYWYRQTLGQGPEFLTYFQNEAQLEKSRLLSDRFSAERPKGSFSTLEIQRTEQGDSAMYLCASSFGATEQFFGPGTRLTVL.